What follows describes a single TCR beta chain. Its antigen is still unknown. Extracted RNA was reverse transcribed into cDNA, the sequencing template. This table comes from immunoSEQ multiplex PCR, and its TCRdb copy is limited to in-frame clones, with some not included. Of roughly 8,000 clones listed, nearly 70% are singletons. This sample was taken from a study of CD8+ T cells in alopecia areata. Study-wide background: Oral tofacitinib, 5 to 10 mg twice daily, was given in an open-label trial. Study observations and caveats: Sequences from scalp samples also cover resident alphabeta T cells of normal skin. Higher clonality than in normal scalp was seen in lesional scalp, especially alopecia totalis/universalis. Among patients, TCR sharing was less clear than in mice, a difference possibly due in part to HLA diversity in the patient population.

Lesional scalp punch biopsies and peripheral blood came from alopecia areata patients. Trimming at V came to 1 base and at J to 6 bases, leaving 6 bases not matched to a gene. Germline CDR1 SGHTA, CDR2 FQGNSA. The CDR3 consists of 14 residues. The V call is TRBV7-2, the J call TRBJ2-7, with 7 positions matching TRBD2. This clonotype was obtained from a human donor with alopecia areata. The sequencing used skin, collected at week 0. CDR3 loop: CASSLEVLATEQYF. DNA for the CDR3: TGTGCCAGCAGCTTAGAGGTACTAGCGACCGAGCAGTACTTC.